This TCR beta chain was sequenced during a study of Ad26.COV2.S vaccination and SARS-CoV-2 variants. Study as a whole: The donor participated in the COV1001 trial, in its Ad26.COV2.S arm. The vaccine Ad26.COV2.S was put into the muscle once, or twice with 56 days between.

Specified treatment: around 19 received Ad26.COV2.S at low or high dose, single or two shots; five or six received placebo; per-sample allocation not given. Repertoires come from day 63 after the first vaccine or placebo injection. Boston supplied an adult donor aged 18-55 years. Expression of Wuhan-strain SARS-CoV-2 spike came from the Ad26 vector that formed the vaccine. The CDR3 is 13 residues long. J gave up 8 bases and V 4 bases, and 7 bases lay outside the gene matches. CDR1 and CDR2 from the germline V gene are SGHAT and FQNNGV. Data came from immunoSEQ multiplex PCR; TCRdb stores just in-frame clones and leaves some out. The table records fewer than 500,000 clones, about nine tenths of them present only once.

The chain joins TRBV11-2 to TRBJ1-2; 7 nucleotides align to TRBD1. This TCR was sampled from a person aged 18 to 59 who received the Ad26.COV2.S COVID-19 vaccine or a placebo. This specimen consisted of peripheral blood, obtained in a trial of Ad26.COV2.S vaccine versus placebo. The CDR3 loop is CASSSRQGWGYTF. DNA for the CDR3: TGTGCCAGCAGCTCCCGACAGGGCTGGGGCTACACCTTC.